Here is one T cell receptor (beta chain) with its context. The length of the CDR3 is 15 residues. Germline CDR1 MNHNS, CDR2 SASEGT. V was trimmed by 2 bases and J by 3 bases, leaving 11 bases between them. The sample belongs to a study of blood T cell repertoires in COVID-19. As for the study in general: Sources were T cells, B-cell-depleted T cells, or PBMCs; the material itself was cDNA or gDNA.

Enrollees, about 18 to 95 years old, lived in approximately 24 US areas. Assay used: immunoSEQ multiplex PCR; TCRdb lists only in-frame clones, some missing. The sample yields approximately 490,000 clones, roughly nine tenths seen once. The sample taken for sequencing was PBMCs or T cells enriched from blood (not recorded which). The chain recombines TRBV6-1 with TRBJ1-5; D possibly corresponds to TRBD1 (6 bases). This clonotype was obtained from an older woman who had recovered from COVID-19. The CDR3 here is CASSERRGLNQPQHF. DNA of the CDR3: TGTGCCAGCAGTGAACGCAGGGGCCTCAATCAGCCCCAGCATTTT.